Below are 28 T cell receptor beta chains sequenced from a single sample in a study of T cell clonality in common variable immunodeficiency. Whole-study results and caveats: In common variable immunodeficiency, TCR beta chains reportedly carried fewer deletions and N-nucleotide insertions.

Only in-frame clones appear in the TCRdb table, and some are missing; sequencing was by immunoSEQ multiplex PCR. Recorded here are about 28,000 clones, none singletons. Their target antigens are unknown. The sample taken for sequencing was peripheral blood mononuclear cells. These receptors were collected from a human donor with common variable immunodeficiency.

This clone occurred many times. The CDR3 end is not reached by the read, which stops 3 residues before it; the germline J gene fills it in. The J gene is TRBJ2-5, the V gene TRBV29-1, with TRBD1 matching 7 bases. The CDR3 contains 14 residues. Trimming took 6 bases from V and 0 from J; bases not matched to a gene: 7. Germline CDR1 and CDR2: SQVTM and ANQGSEA. CDR3 sequence reads: CSVGQTMYQETQYF. The CDR3 DNA, read in part, is TGCAGCGTGGGACAGACAATGTACCAAGAGACC. The full variable domain, its missing parts supplied by reference TRBV29-1 and TRBJ2-5, is SAVISQKPSRDICQRGTSLTIQCQVDSQVTMMFWYRQQPGQSLTLIATANQGSEATYESGFVIDKFPISRPNLTFSTLTVSNMSPEDSSIYLCSVGQTMYQETQYFGPGTRLLVL.

This clone was seen a few times. The read falls 3 residues short of the CDR3 end, and the missing part is taken from the germline J gene. The rearrangement uses TRBV30 and TRBJ2-2, with 7 bases lining up with TRBD1. The CDR3 length is 14 residues. Trimming at V came to 5 bases and at J to 4 bases, leaving 7 bases not matched to a gene. Looked up from germline, CDR1 is GTSNPN and CDR2 is SVGIG (reference sequence). The CDR3 sequence: CAWARQGSTGELFF. Partial CDR3 DNA: TGTGCCTGGGCCCGACAGGGTTCCACCGGGGAG.

This clone was detected only a few times. The CDR3 end falls 3 residues outside the read, so it is completed with the germline J gene. V gene TRBV6-1 combines with J gene TRBJ1-5, with 7 bases aligning to TRBD1. The V gene end was trimmed by 3 bases and the J gene end by 2 bases; junction bases not matched to a gene: 4. The CDR3 loop spans 15 amino acids. CDR1 and CDR2 (germline): MNHNS, SASEGT. The CDR3 spells CASSDFTGGNQPQHF. The DNA read from the CDR3 is TGTGCCAGCAGTGACTTCACAGGGGGCAATCAGCCC.

This clone was counted ten times or more. The read gets to within 3 residues of the CDR3 end, and the germline J gene fills in the rest. This chain joins TRBV7-3 and TRBJ2-1; TRBD2 matches 7 bases. Germline values: CDR1 SGHTA, CDR2 FQGTGA. CDR3 length equals 16 residues. J lost 1 base, V lost 11 bases, and 14 bases had no gene match. The sequenced CDR3 bases are TGTGCCTCAGCGCTAGATGGCGGGGGTTCCTACAATGAG. Residues: CASALDGGGSYNE. The CDR3 in its entirety is CASALDGGGSYNEQFF. The full variable domain, completed using reference TRBV7-3 and TRBJ2-1, is GAGVSQTPSNKVTEKGKYVELRCDPISGHTALYWYRQSLGQGPEFLIYFQGTGAADDSGLPNDRFFAVRPEGSVSTLKIQRTERGDSAVYLCASALDGGGSYNEQFFGPGTRLTVL.

This clone was observed a few times. The read falls 3 residues short of the CDR3 end, and the missing part is taken from the germline J gene. The same CDR3 can be traced to other DNA sequences in this sample. V and J are TRBV7-6 and TRBJ2-7; 12 nucleotides align to TRBD2. V lost 5 bases, J lost 2 bases, and 10 bases stayed unmatched. The CDR3 consists of 17 residues. Germline loops: CDR1 SGHVS, CDR2 FNYEAQ. The CDR3 DNA, read in part, is TGTGCCAGCAGCCCTTATAGGACTAGCGGGAAACCCTACGAG. It is translated as CASSPYRTSGKPYE. Given in full, the CDR3 is CASSPYRTSGKPYEQYF. The full variable domain, rest sourced from reference TRBV7-6 and TRBJ2-7, is GAGVSQSPRYKVTKRGQDVALRCDPISGHVSLYWYRQALGQGPEFLTYFNYEAQQDKSGLPNDRFSAERPEGSISTLTIQRTEQRDSAMYRCASSPYRTSGKPYEQYFGPGTRLTVT.

This clone has at least ten counts. The DNA ends 3 residues before the CDR3 does, and the rest of the CDR3 is filled in from the germline J gene. This chain connects TRBV19 to TRBJ1-2, with D uncertain. Trimming stripped 1 base from V and 2 bases from J, with 11 bases between. Germline V lookup: CDR1 LNHDA, CDR2 SQIVND (reference sequence). The CDR3 has 15 residues. This CDR3 is CASSIVGRGNYGYTF. The sequenced part of the CDR3 DNA is TGTGCCAGTAGTATAGTTGGCAGAGGGAACTATGGC.

There are many counts of this clone. The CDR3 goes on 3 residues after the read ends, and that part is filled in from the germline J gene. The chain couples TRBV6-2 or TRBV6-3 to TRBJ1-1; D remains ambiguous. This CDR3 is 16 amino acids long. V was clipped by 2 bases and J by 1 base, with 14 bases between them. Germline V CDR1 and CDR2: MNHEY, SVGEGT. CDR3 amino acids: CASSYPPRAENTEAFF. Incomplete CDR3 DNA: TGTGCCAGCAGTTACCCCCCGCGGGCGGAGAACACTGAA.

This clone occurred many times. The CDR3 end falls 3 residues outside the read, so it is completed with the germline J gene. The chain is built from TRBV5-1 and TRBJ1-3; perhaps TRBD1 as D (5 bases). Germline CDR1 and CDR2: SGHRS and YFSETQ. The CDR3 loop spans 13 amino acids. Between the trimmed V and J ends, which lost 0 bases and 7 bases, there was a span of 8 bases. The CDR3 loop is CASSLEGRNTIYF. Partial CDR3 DNA: TGCGCCAGCAGCTTGGAGGGGAGGAACACC.

In regard to this clone: The missing CDR3 end, 3 residues past where the read stops, is filled in from the germline J gene. The chain has TRBV19 and TRBJ2-1; 7 nucleotides agree with TRBD2. Trimming took 3 bases from V and 9 from J; bases not matched to a gene: 8. This CDR3 spans 14 amino acids. CDR1 LNHDA and CDR2 SQIVND come from the germline V gene (reference sequence). CDR3 sequence reads: CASSIELGRGEQFF. CDR3 DNA (partial): TGTGCCAGTAGTATCGAGCTAGGGAGGGGTGAG.

This clone showed up many times. The CDR3 end is not reached by the read, which stops 3 residues before it; the germline J gene fills it in. The J gene is TRBJ2-7, the V gene TRBV7-3; 7 bases map to TRBD1. This CDR3 region has 15 residues. The germline V gene has CDR1 SGHTA and CDR2 FQGTGA. Unmatched junction bases numbered 9, after V lost 5 bases and J lost 2 bases. This CDR3 is CASSLRSGGTYEQYF. CDR3 DNA, as far as it was read: TGTGCCAGCAGCCTGCGGTCAGGGGGTACCTACGAG.

This clone occurred a few times. The CDR3 goes on 3 residues after the read ends, and that part is filled in from the germline J gene. This sequence joins TRBV23-1 and TRBJ2-7; weak D call: TRBD1 (6 bases). TRBV23-1 falls under the ORF class, with uncertain function. This CDR3 has 12 residues. The germline V and J ends were trimmed by 2 bases and 5 bases, with 7 bases remaining between them. The covered CDR3 bases are TGCGCCAGCAGTCAAAAGGGGGACGAG. This codes for CASSQKGDE. The entire CDR3 is CASSQKGDEQYF.

This clone appeared a few times. CDR3 protein: CASSPGTGPYEQYF. CDR3 DNA (partial): TGTGCCAGCTCCCCCGGGACAGGGCCCTACGAG. The chain recombines TRBV18 with TRBJ2-7; 9 bases are a match to TRBD1. The read stops 3 residues short of the end of the CDR3; the missing end is completed from the germline J gene. The junction had 5 bases not matched to a gene; V was cut back by 6 bases and J by 2 bases. This CDR3 contains 14 residues. Germline V CDR1 and CDR2: KGHSH, LQKENI.

This clone has more than one count but fewer than ten. From the germline J gene comes the end of the CDR3, since the read stops 3 residues before it. V is TRBV6-1 and J is TRBJ1-5; D not resolved. The CDR3 has 14 amino acids. CDR1 and CDR2 (germline): MNHNS, SASEGT. Trimming pared 4 bases from V and 7 bases from J, leaving 14 bases between. The CDR3 spells CASSVSGSGQPQHF. The sequenced CDR3 bases are TGTGCCAGCAGTGTATCCGGGTCTGGACAGCCC.

In this sample, this clone turned up many times. CDR3 DNA (partial): TGCGCCAGCAGCTTGGGGGTTCGGTTGAGGGTGGCAGAATACGAG. It specifies CASSLGVRLRVAEYE. The whole CDR3 sequence reads CASSLGVRLRVAEYEQYF. The chain carries TRBV5-1 and TRBJ2-7, with a weak D call TRBD2 (5 bases). Sequencing ends 3 residues short of the CDR3 end; the germline J gene provides the rest. V was cut by 0 bases and J by 4 bases, with 23 bases left in between. This CDR3 is 18 amino acids long. Germline V gives CDR1 SGHRS, CDR2 YFSETQ.

With respect to this clone: The read ends 3 residues early relative to the CDR3; the germline J gene fills the gap. V and J are TRBV20-1 and TRBJ2-7, with TRBD1 matching 9 bases. Germline V gene lookup returns CDR1 DFQATT and CDR2 SNEGSKA (reference sequence). This CDR3 is 13 amino acids long. Trimming cost V 6 bases and J 3 bases; bases outside gene matches: 6. The CDR3 region is CSATTGGYYEQYF. The DNA read from the CDR3 is TGCAGTGCGACAACAGGGGGCTACTACGAG.

This clone was seen many times. CDR3 DNA, as far as it was read: TGTGCCAGCAGTGAACAGGGTCGGGAGACC. It encodes CASSEQGRET. The CDR3, in full, reads CASSEQGRETQYF. This rearrangement joins TRBV2 to TRBJ2-5; tentative D call: TRBD1 (5 bases). The read terminates 3 residues before the CDR3 end, so the remaining end is supplied by the germline J gene. V gave up 2 bases and J gave up 5 bases, with 9 bases separating them. Per the germline V gene, CDR1 is SNHLY and CDR2 is FYNNEI. The CDR3 is made up of 13 amino acids.

Note on this clone: The CDR3 end is not reached by the read, which stops 3 residues before it; the germline J gene fills it in. V usage is TRBV19 and J usage is TRBJ2-7, with 9 bases lining up with TRBD1. With 2 bases clipped from V and 4 bases from J, the junction kept 3 bases outside the gene matches. CDR1 is LNHDA and CDR2 is SQIVND in the germline V gene (reference sequence). The CDR3 loop spans 14 amino acids. The covered CDR3 bases are TGTGCCAGTAGTATAACAGGGGGCGAGTACGAG. Its protein is CASSITGGEYE. The CDR3, in full, reads CASSITGGEYEQYF. Drawing the rest from reference TRBV19 and TRBJ2-7, the complete variable domain is DGGITQSPKYLFRKEGQNVTLSCEQNLNHDAMYWYRQDPGQGLRLIYYSQIVNDFQKGDIAEGYSVSREKKESFPLTVTSAQKNPTAFYLCASSITGGEYEQYFGPGTRLTVT.

As regards this clone: The read comes to an end 3 residues before the CDR3 does, leaving the germline J gene to fill in the end. The gene calls are TRBV18 and TRBJ2-5; 9 nucleotides line up with TRBD2. The CDR3 is made up of 15 amino acids. With V trimmed by 2 bases and J by 5 bases, 6 bases remained unmatched. In germline, CDR1 is KGHSH, CDR2 LQKENI. CDR3 bases read: TGTGCCAGCTCACCAGTGGCGGGGGGGCCCGAGACC. Protein product: CASSPVAGGPET. The whole CDR3 protein reads CASSPVAGGPETQYF.

This clone was observed a few times. CDR3 DNA, as far as it was read: TGTGCCAGCAGCTCCGTGGGCTTCTCCTACAATGAG. This translates into CASSSVGFSYNE. The whole CDR3 region reads CASSSVGFSYNEQFF. The V gene is TRBV7-9, the J gene TRBJ2-1; D is unclear. The read terminates 3 residues before the CDR3 end, so the remaining end is supplied by the germline J gene. In germline, CDR1 is SEHNR, CDR2 FQNEAQ (reference sequence). The CDR3 spans 15 residues. Trimming left V 4 bases short and J 0 bases short, with 10 bases between.

A remark on this clone: The CDR3 is cut off 3 residues early in the read; its end comes from the germline J gene. This chain links TRBV7-2 with TRBJ2-5; no clear D gene. This CDR3 is built from 13 residues. The V gene's germline CDR1 is SGHTA and CDR2 FQGNSA. Trimming took off 2 bases at V and 2 bases at J, with 6 bases between the two ends. CDR3 DNA, as far as it was read: TGTGCCAGCAGCTTACTACTTCAAGAGACC. It specifies CASSLLLQET. The whole CDR3 sequence is CASSLLLQETQYF.

About this clone itself: The read terminates 3 residues before the CDR3 end, so the remaining end is supplied by the germline J gene. The chain couples TRBV7-6 to TRBJ2-3; 9 bases map to TRBD1. V lost 4 bases to trimming and J lost 1 base; unmatched junction nucleotides: 9. CDR3 length equals 17 residues. Germline assignment: CDR1 SGHVS and CDR2 FNYEAQ. This CDR3 reads CASSSGQGTFGTDTQYF. The sequenced CDR3 bases are TGTGCCAGCAGCTCCGGACAGGGGACGTTTGGCACAGATACG.

This clone was counted between two and nine times. Coverage ceases 3 residues before the CDR3 finishes, and the germline J gene fills in the end. The J gene is TRBJ1-2, the V gene TRBV7-6; TRBD1 matches 7 bases. The CDR3 is 15 residues long. Per the germline V gene, CDR1 is SGHVS and CDR2 is FNYEAQ. Incomplete CDR3 DNA: TGTGCCAGCAGCTTAAATGGCAGGGGGACTGAGGGC. Its protein product is CASSLNGRGTEG. The CDR3, in full, reads CASSLNGRGTEGYTF.

As concerns this clone: The read ends 3 residues before the CDR3 terminus; that terminus is restored from the germline J gene. The rearrangement uses TRBV7-3 and TRBJ2-3, with D perhaps TRBD2 (7 bases). The germline CDR1 and CDR2 sequences are SGHTA and FQGTGA. Trimming left V 7 bases short and J 2 bases short, with 16 bases between. The CDR3 sequence is 15 residues long. The sequenced CDR3 bases are TGTGCCAGCACCACGAGCGCGGGGGCCACAGATACG. This sequence encodes CASTTSAGATDT. The full CDR3 protein is CASTTSAGATDTQYF.

This clone was seen at least ten times. Read coverage stops 3 residues before the CDR3 terminus; the germline J gene supplies the remainder. The chain uses TRBV5-1 and TRBJ2-1, with 8 positions matching TRBD1. V lost 3 bases and J lost 9; bases outside the gene matches: 2. CDR1 is SGHRS, CDR2 YFSETQ, per germline. This CDR3 spans 12 amino acids. The CDR3: CASSWGQVEQFF. The CDR3 bases that were read are TGCGCCAGCAGCTGGGGACAGGTTGAG.

Details on this clone: The CDR3 end lies 3 residues beyond the end of the read and is filled in from the germline J gene. This sequence joins TRBV7-9 and TRBJ1-2; D call uncertain. This CDR3 contains 15 residues. In germline, CDR1 is SEHNR, CDR2 FQNEAQ (reference sequence). V was clipped by 1 base and J by 5 bases, with 14 bases between them. Here the CDR3 reads CASSLDFTLMYGYTF. The sequenced CDR3 bases are TGTGCCAGCAGCTTAGACTTCACCCTCATGTATGGC.

Comment on this clone: Read sequence stops 3 residues before the CDR3 end, and the germline J gene provides the missing end. J is TRBJ2-7 and V is TRBV7-6; D possibly corresponds to TRBD1 (6 bases). The CDR3 has 13 amino acids. Germline CDR1 and CDR2: SGHVS and FNYEAQ. Trimming took 2 bases from V and 4 from J, leaving 9 bases between them. CDR3 DNA (partial): TGTGCCAGCAGCTTAAACAGGGAATACGAG. Its translation: CASSLNREYE. The CDR3 reads in full as CASSLNREYEQYF.

This clone qualifies as medium-sized. Coverage ceases 3 residues before the CDR3 finishes, and the germline J gene fills in the end. V usage is TRBV20-1 and J usage is TRBJ2-7, with D perhaps matching TRBD1 (5 bases). The CDR3 is 12 residues long. Germline V gene sequence: CDR1 DFQATT, CDR2 SNEGSKA (reference sequence). V was trimmed by 6 bases and J by 3 bases, leaving 12 bases between them. The CDR3 DNA, read in part, is TGCAGTGCCCGCCAGGGCGACTACGAG. Its protein is CSARQGDYE. The CDR3, in full, reads CSARQGDYEQYF.

Comments on this clone: The missing CDR3 end, 3 residues past where the read stops, is filled in from the germline J gene. The genes are TRBV20-1 and TRBJ2-5, with 11 bases that match TRBD2. Germline-derived CDR1 and CDR2 are DFQATT and SNEGSKA (reference sequence). V lost 6 bases, J lost 2 bases, and 5 bases stayed unmatched. This CDR3 is 14 amino acids long. The CDR3 DNA, read in part, is TGCAGTGCAAACGGACTAGCGGGTCAAGAGACC. Its protein product is CSANGLAGQET. The full CDR3 is CSANGLAGQETQYF.